Each of the 8 T cell receptor beta chains below was sequenced from the same sample in a study of CD4 T cells in relation to SARS-CoV-2 and coronaviruses. The unexposed donors gave CD4+ T cells in about 2011-2019, prior to COVID-19. Isolation of CD4+ T cells took place after 10 days in culture. These TCRs' antigens remain unknown. Clones were read by immunoSEQ multiplex PCR, and TCRdb kept only the in-frame ones, dropping some. The profile shows 25,000 to 35,000 clones, 76% of them singletons. The sequenced sample consisted of CD4+ T cells from PBMCs, cultured in vitro. The origin of the receptors is a human donor in good health.

The chain links TRBV12-3 or TRBV12-4 to TRBJ2-7, with TRBD1 matching 7 bases. This CDR3 comprises 13 residues. The junction had 8 bases not matched to a gene; V was cut back by 5 bases and J by 7 bases. CDR3 loop: CASSTGTAWEQYF. DNA of the CDR3: TGTGCCAGCAGTACCGGGACAGCCTGGGAGCAGTACTTC.

The chain employs TRBV6-4 and TRBJ2-3, with 9 bases fitting TRBD2. The CDR3 sequence is 15 residues long. V dropped 9 bases and J dropped 7; count of bases not matched to a gene: 14. Germline V CDR1 and CDR2: MRHNA, SNTAGT. CDR3 nucleotides: TGTGCCAGAAACGCGGGGGGGCCCCTAGGAAATACGCAGTATTTT. Translation gives CARNAGGPLGNTQYF.

The CDR3 DNA follows: TGTGCCAGCAGTAAAAACACTGAAGCTTTCTTT. Its protein is CASSKNTEAFF. J is TRBJ1-1 and V is TRBV6-5; D is ambiguous. CDR3 length: 11 residues. V lost 5 bases and J 2 bases, leaving 3 bases between the germline ends. Germline assignment: CDR1 MNHEY and CDR2 SVGAGI.

The V call is TRBV6-2 or TRBV6-3, the J call TRBJ2-1; 8 positions match TRBD1. J gave up 0 bases and V 0 bases, and 4 bases lay outside the gene matches. Germline V gives CDR1 MNHEY, CDR2 SVGEGT. The CDR3 length is 17 residues. CDR3 residues: CASSYSTGQASYNEQFF. CDR3 in DNA: TGTGCCAGCAGTTACTCGACGGGACAGGCCTCCTACAATGAGCAGTTCTTC.

This clone was counted only a few times. The chain joins TRBV3-1 (or the pseudogene TRBV3-2) to TRBJ2-7, with 7 bases identical to TRBD2. The ends lost 4 bases at V and 4 bases at J; junction bases unmatched: 10. The CDR3 spans 15 residues. Germline V gene data show CDR1 as LGHDT and CDR2 as YNNKEL (reference sequence). Here the CDR3 reads CASSRGGEGLYEQYF. CDR3 DNA sequence: TGTGCCAGCAGCCGCGGGGGAGAAGGGTTATACGAGCAGTACTTC.

This chain connects TRBV11-2 to TRBJ2-6; D uncertain. CDR1 and CDR2 (germline): SGHAT, FQNNGV. V gave up 2 bases and J gave up 0 bases, with 5 bases separating them. The CDR3 has 15 residues. This chain's CDR3 is CASSLNPSGANVLTF. CDR3 nucleotide sequence: TGTGCCAGCAGCTTAAACCCCTCTGGGGCCAACGTCCTGACTTTC.

The CDR3 DNA follows: TGTGCCAGCAGCCTTCGATTAGTCAGTGAAAAACTGTTTTTT. Translated, it gives CASSLRLVSEKLFF. The chain recombines TRBV2 with TRBJ1-4; no clear D gene. V was clipped by 6 bases and J by 7 bases, with 15 bases between them. CDR1 SNHLY and CDR2 FYNNEI come from the germline V gene. This CDR3 has 14 amino acids.

J is TRBJ2-7 and V is TRBV7-8, with a weak D call TRBD2 (5 bases). Germline-derived CDR1 and CDR2 are SGHVS and FQNEAQ. This CDR3 spans 15 amino acids. V was trimmed by 5 bases and J by 1 base, leaving 15 bases between them. In DNA, the CDR3 is TGTGCCAGCAGCCGAACGTCTGCGGGTTCCTACGAGCAGTACTTC. Protein: CASSRTSAGSYEQYF. Drawing the rest from reference TRBV7-8 and TRBJ2-7, the complete variable domain is GAGVSQSPRYKVAKRGQDVALRCDPISGHVSLFWYQQALGQGPEFLTYFQNEAQLDKSGLPSDRFFAERPEGSVSTLKIQRTQQEDSAVYLCASSRTSAGSYEQYFGPGTRLTVT.